This record concerns one TCR beta chain sequence. Its cognate antigen is unknown. PCR used 60 Vbeta primers and 13 Jbeta primers. This table comes from immunoSEQ multiplex PCR, and its TCRdb copy is limited to in-frame clones, with some not included. The table lists around 62,000 clones, roughly 80% of them singletons, with about 8.3% in the top ten. The CDR3 is 16 amino acids. The germline CDR1 and CDR2 sequences are SGHRS and YFSETQ. V gave up 2 bases and J gave up 1 base, with 15 bases separating them. The source of the sample is a study of cytomegalovirus exposure and HLA in healthy donors. Study results and caveats: Reported results showed that the classifier diagnosed cytomegalovirus status with high specificity and sensitivity.

Nominally healthy donors were sampled, though unrecorded immune exposures were likely. Sequencing used PBMCs. This receptor was taken from a man in his 60s in good health and CMV-seropositive. The chain combines TRBV5-1 with TRBJ1-2; perhaps TRBD1 as D (5 bases). CDR3 in DNA: TGCGCCAGCAGCTTCGGTGGGGCCCAGCATAACTATGGCTACACCTTC. It specifies CASSFGGAQHNYGYTF.